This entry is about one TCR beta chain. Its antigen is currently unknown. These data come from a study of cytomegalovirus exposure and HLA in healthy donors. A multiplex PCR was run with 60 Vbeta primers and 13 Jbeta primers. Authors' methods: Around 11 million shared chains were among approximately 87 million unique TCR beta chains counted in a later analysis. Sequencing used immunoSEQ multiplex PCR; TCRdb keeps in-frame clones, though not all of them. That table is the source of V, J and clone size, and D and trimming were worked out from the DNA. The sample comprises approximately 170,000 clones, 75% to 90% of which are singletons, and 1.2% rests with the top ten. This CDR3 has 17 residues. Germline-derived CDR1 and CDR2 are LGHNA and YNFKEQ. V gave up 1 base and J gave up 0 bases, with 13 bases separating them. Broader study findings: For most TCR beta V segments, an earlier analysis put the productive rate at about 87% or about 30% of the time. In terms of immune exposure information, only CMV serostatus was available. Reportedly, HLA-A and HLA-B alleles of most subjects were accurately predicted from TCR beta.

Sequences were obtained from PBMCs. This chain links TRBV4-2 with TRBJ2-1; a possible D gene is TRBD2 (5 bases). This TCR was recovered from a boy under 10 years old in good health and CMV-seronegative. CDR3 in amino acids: CASSQGRLTSSYNEQFF. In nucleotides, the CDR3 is TGTGCCAGCAGCCAAGGGAGACTCACTAGCTCCTACAATGAGCAGTTCTTC.